The 21 T cell receptor beta chains below come from one sample, sequenced in a study of blood T cell repertoires in COVID-19. Sequencing was performed with immunoSEQ multiplex PCR; in TCRdb, only in-frame clones are kept and a portion is missing. The repertoire holds under 300,000 clones, approximately 86% seen once, with approximately 1.7% in the top ten. The sample comprised PBMCs or T cells enriched from blood (not recorded which). All receptors come from a woman aged 50 to 65 who had recovered from COVID-19.

The CDR3 DNA sequence: TGCGCCAGCAGCTTGGAGACTAGTGCCACCGGGGAGCTGTTTTTT. Its protein is CASSLETSATGELFF. The chain employs TRBV5-1 and TRBJ2-2; D might be TRBD2 (6 bases). The V gene lost 0 bases and the J gene lost 4 bases, with 10 bases spanning the gap. Germline-derived CDR1 and CDR2 are SGHRS and YFSETQ. The CDR3 is 15 amino acids.

This chain joins TRBV28 and TRBJ2-7; D is uncertain. The length of the CDR3 is 13 residues. CDR1 is MDHEN, CDR2 SYDVKM, per germline. V lost 10 bases to trimming and J lost 6 bases, with 19 bases between them. DNA of the CDR3: TGTGCCACCATGAAGCAGGTCCCTTTCGAGCAGTACTTC. Its translation: CATMKQVPFEQYF. The variable domain in full, completed from reference TRBV28 and TRBJ2-7, reads DVKVTQSSRYLVKRTGEKVFLECVQDMDHENMFWYRQDPGLGLRLIYFSYDVKMKEKGDIPEGYSVSREKKERFSLILESASTNQTSMYLCATMKQVPFEQYFGPGTRLTVT.

This clone was observed a single time. The rearrangement joins TRBV5-1 to TRBJ2-7; TRBD2 agrees at 9 bases. CDR3 size: 15 residues. The J segment lost 3 bases and the V segment lost 2 bases, leaving 6 bases of the junction unmatched. Germline values: CDR1 SGHRS, CDR2 YFSETQ. DNA for the CDR3: TGCGCCAGCAGCTTCCGGACTAGCGACCTCTACGAGCAGTACTTC. Residues: CASSFRTSDLYEQYF. Supplemented by reference TRBV5-1 and TRBJ2-7, the full variable domain reads KAGVTQTPRYLIKTRGQQVTLSCSPISGHRSVSWYQQTPGQGLQFLFEYFSETQRNKGNFPGRFSGRQFSNSRSEMNVSTLELGDSALYLCASSFRTSDLYEQYFGPGTRLTVT.

The chain combines TRBV4-2 with TRBJ2-3; TRBD2 aligns across 9 bases. This CDR3 has 17 residues. V lost 0 bases and J lost 10; bases outside the gene matches: 14. Looked up from germline, CDR1 is LGHNA and CDR2 is YNFKEQ. DNA for the CDR3: TGTGCCAGCAGCCAAGAACAAGGCGGGAGGGCCGTACGCTCGCAGTATTTT. The encoded protein is CASSQEQGGRAVRSQYF.

This clone has a single count. The rearrangement uses TRBV6-6 and TRBJ2-7, with unresolved D. The CDR3 is 12 residues long. The V gene's germline CDR1 is MNHNY and CDR2 SVGAGI (reference sequence). The V and J ends lost 2 bases and 6 bases respectively, with 8 bases between them. In DNA, the CDR3 is TGTGCCAGCAGTTACGGTATGGCCGAGCAGTACTTC. This encodes CASSYGMAEQYF.

The rearrangement uses TRBV6-2 or TRBV6-3 and TRBJ2-7, with TRBD2 as a possible D gene (5 bases). Looked up from germline, CDR1 is MNHEY and CDR2 is SVGEGT. Trimming cost V 2 bases and J 1 base, with 12 bases left between them. The CDR3 has 15 residues. The DNA for the CDR3 is TGTGCCAGCAGTTACCTCCGGGGAACGTCCTACGAGCAGTACTTC. Residues: CASSYLRGTSYEQYF.

The chain uses TRBV6-5 and TRBJ2-7; 10 nucleotides match TRBD2. The J segment lost 3 bases and the V segment lost 7 bases, leaving 9 bases of the junction unmatched. The CDR3 contains 15 residues. Germline V gives CDR1 MNHEY, CDR2 SVGAGI. The CDR3 bases are TGTGCCAGCATCCCTAGCGGGAGTCTCGGCTACGAGCAGTACTTC. The encoded protein is CASIPSGSLGYEQYF.

V gene TRBV25-1 combines with J gene TRBJ1-1, with D perhaps matching TRBD1 (6 bases). CDR1 and CDR2 (germline): MGHDK, SYGVNS. The CDR3 runs to 13 residues. Trimming took 6 bases from V and 11 from J, leaving 19 bases between them. The CDR3 is CASSATGALMAFF. Here the CDR3 DNA reads TGTGCCAGCAGCGCGACAGGAGCGTTGATGGCTTTCTTT.

The chain uses TRBV9 and TRBJ2-7, with D perhaps TRBD2 (6 bases). This CDR3 is built from 15 residues. Germline values: CDR1 SGDLS, CDR2 YYNGEE. The V gene lost 4 bases and the J gene lost 5 bases, with 19 bases spanning the gap. CDR3 sequence (DNA): TGTGCCAGCAGCCCCAATGGACTACCCGCTGACGAGCAGTACTTC. Its protein is CASSPNGLPADEQYF.

V and J are TRBV4-1 and TRBJ2-7; D ambiguous. In germline, CDR1 is MGHRA, CDR2 YSYEKL. This CDR3 is 14 amino acids long. With 4 bases removed from V and 0 bases from J, the gap between germline ends came to 10 bases. CDR3 amino acids: CASSPRLSSYEQYF. CDR3 in DNA: TGCGCCAGCAGCCCCAGGTTAAGCTCCTACGAGCAGTACTTC.

The chain carries TRBV7-9 and TRBJ2-1; a possible D gene is TRBD1 (6 bases). From germline, CDR1 is SEHNR and CDR2 FQNEAQ (reference sequence). V dropped 6 bases and J dropped 7 bases, with 16 bases sitting between them. This CDR3 comprises 14 residues. This CDR3 is CASRTAGARNEQFF. As DNA, the CDR3 is TGTGCCAGCAGAACCGCAGGGGCGCGGAATGAGCAGTTCTTC.

The V and J genes are TRBV5-8 and TRBJ2-7, with 10 bases matching TRBD1. V was pared by 1 base and J by 2 bases, with 3 bases of the junction left unmatched. The length of the CDR3 is 15 residues. Germline CDR1 is SGHTS and CDR2 is YDEGEE. In DNA form, the CDR3 reads TGTGCCAGCAGCTTGACCGGGACAGGGGCCTACGAGCAGTACTTC. Translation: CASSLTGTGAYEQYF.

This clone was detected only once. The chain recombines TRBV27 with TRBJ1-5, with 7 bases aligning to TRBD1. The trim removed 5 bases at V and 0 bases at J, leaving 7 bases unmatched. Germline CDR1 MNHEY, CDR2 SMNVEV (reference sequence). The CDR3 has 16 residues. CDR3 in DNA: TGTGCCAGCAGTGCTACAGGGGCGGGTAGCAATCAGCCCCAGCATTTT. This gives the protein CASSATGAGSNQPQHF.

V usage is TRBV6-4 and J usage is TRBJ1-5, with no clear D. Trimming left V 7 bases short and J 6 bases short, with 16 bases between. Germline V gives CDR1 MRHNA, CDR2 SNTAGT. CDR3 length: 14 amino acids. The CDR3 loop is CASINPGTSQPQHF. The CDR3 nucleotides are TGTGCCAGCATTAACCCAGGAACGAGTCAGCCCCAGCATTTT.

This chain joins TRBV18 and TRBJ1-1; tentative D call: TRBD1 (6 bases). V was clipped by 6 bases and J by 1 base, with 15 bases between them. Germline loops: CDR1 KGHSH, CDR2 LQKENI. CDR3 length: 15 amino acids. The CDR3 protein is CASSPYRETNTEAFF. The DNA for the CDR3 is TGTGCCAGCTCTCCCTACAGGGAAACGAACACTGAAGCTTTCTTT.

J is TRBJ2-1 and V is TRBV24-1; D perhaps matches TRBD2 (6 bases). The CDR3 contains 16 residues. Trimming took 1 base from V and 0 from J, leaving 9 bases between them. CDR1 is KGHDR, CDR2 SFDVKD, per germline. This CDR3 reads CATSDFRGSSYNEQFF. The CDR3 coding sequence is TGTGCCACCAGTGATTTTCGGGGGAGCTCCTACAATGAGCAGTTCTTC.

The chain has TRBV6-5 and TRBJ1-1; tentative D call: TRBD1 (6 bases). The CDR3 runs to 12 residues. Per germline, CDR1 MNHEY and CDR2 SVGAGI. The V and J ends lost 5 bases and 8 bases respectively, with 12 bases between them. The CDR3 protein is CASSPFRGEAFF. In nucleotides, the CDR3 is TGTGCCAGCAGTCCCTTCAGGGGAGAAGCTTTCTTT.

J is TRBJ2-3 and V is TRBV5-1; 13 nucleotides align to TRBD2. Trimming at V came to 1 base and at J to 3 bases, leaving 2 bases not matched to a gene. This CDR3 has 16 amino acids. Germline lookup yields CDR1 SGHRS and CDR2 YFSETQ. The CDR3 coding sequence is TGCGCCAGCAGCTTGCCGGGACTAGCGGGAACAGATACGCAGTATTTT. Its protein product is CASSLPGLAGTDTQYF.

The rearrangement links TRBV21-1 to TRBJ1-3; the table's D call, TRBD1, has no DNA check behind it. TRBV21-1 is classified as a pseudogene. The CDR3 contains 17 residues. The CDR3 DNA reads TGTGCCAGCAGCACGACCCAGGGGGTGGACGTTGGAAACACCATATATTTT. This sequence encodes CASSTTQGVDVGNTIYF.

The V and J genes are TRBV15 and TRBJ2-1; 9 nucleotides align to TRBD2. Germline V gene data show CDR1 as LNHNV and CDR2 as YYDKDF (reference sequence). The CDR3 has 14 amino acids. Trimming cost V 6 bases and J 5 bases; bases outside gene matches: 5. The CDR3 region has the DNA TGTGCCACCAGGCAGACTAGCGGTGACAATGAGCAGTTCTTC. Translation: CATRQTSGDNEQFF.

The chain is built from TRBV4-1 and TRBJ2-7; a weak D match, TRBD2 (5 bases). The V gene lost 4 bases and the J gene lost 4 bases, with 17 bases spanning the gap. CDR1 MGHRA and CDR2 YSYEKL come from the germline V gene. This CDR3 spans 15 amino acids. DNA for the CDR3: TGCGCCAGCAGCCCGAGGGAAACGAGTGTGTACGAGCAGTACTTC. It yields the protein CASSPRETSVYEQYF.